Below are 22 T cell receptor beta chains sequenced from a single sample in a study of blood T cells in healthy people across ages (dated by TCRdb to between 2015 and 2016). Libraries were made using 5' RACE. TCRdb names Illumina HiSeq 2500 as the instrument used. A second PCR of about 7 to 12 cycles was run with a J-beta primer mix and a sample-barcoded 5' primer. The raw public data were reprocessed by TCRdb itself: fastp quality trimming at Q25, MiXCR clonotype calling, in-frame beta chains only. Rows with one shared CDR3 protein collapse into an entry with the most common genes and DNA. The table for this sample lists approximately 850,000 distinct CDR3 sequences; roughly 64% of them were counted only once. 20% to 25% of the sample rests with the top ten. Sequencing used blood. The receptors come from a young man in good health.

V gene TRBV28 combines with J gene TRBJ2-7; possible D gene TRBD1, 5 bases. The CDR3 consists of 17 residues. Per the germline V gene, CDR1 is MDHEN and CDR2 is SYDVKM. With 6 bases removed from V and 4 bases from J, the gap between germline ends came to 25 bases. CDR3 region: CASSPRGPRVRDYEQYF. The CDR3 coding sequence is TGTGCCAGCAGCCCTCGTGGCCCACGGGTCAGGGATTACGAGCAGTACTTC. The entire variable domain, with the rest obtained from reference TRBV28 and TRBJ2-7, is as follows: DVKVTQSSRYLVKRTGEKVFLECVQDMDHENMFWYRQDPGLGLRLIYFSYDVKMKEKGDIPEGYSVSREKKERFSLILESASTNQTSMYLCASSPRGPRVRDYEQYFGPGTRLTVT.

The J gene is TRBJ1-5, the V gene TRBV15; D gene unclear. The V gene lost 5 bases and the J gene lost 1 base, with 9 bases spanning the gap. CDR1 and CDR2 (germline): LNHNV, YYDKDF (reference sequence). This CDR3 has 14 amino acids. CDR3 in amino acids: CATSLTESNQPQHF. The DNA for the CDR3 is TGTGCCACCAGCCTAACAGAGAGCAATCAGCCCCAGCATTTT.

The chain uses TRBV12-3 or TRBV12-4 and TRBJ1-2; D gene uncertain. The ends were cut back, 4 bases at V and 7 bases at J, with 10 bases in the middle. The CDR3 length is 12 residues. The CDR3 bases are TGTGCCAGCAGTTGGAATGACTTTGGCTACACCTTC. This translates into CASSWNDFGYTF.

This chain links TRBV24-1 with TRBJ2-5; D is possibly TRBD1 or TRBD2 (5 bases each). The germline gives CDR1 KGHDR, CDR2 SFDVKD. V gave up 3 bases and J gave up 7 bases, with 14 bases separating them. CDR3 size: 14 residues. CDR3 nucleotides: TGTGCCACCAGTGATGGGGCGGTGAGGGGGACCCAGTACTTC. As protein: CATSDGAVRGTQYF.

The chain is built from TRBV12-3 or TRBV12-4 and TRBJ2-7, with 8 bases matching TRBD2. The J call may not be correct, given that the DNA end is closer to TRBJ2-5. This CDR3 has 15 amino acids. CDR3 bases: TGTGCCAGCAGTTTAGGACTAGCGAGTAGAGAGACCCAGTACTTC. It translates to CASSLGLASRETQYF.

The rearrangement uses TRBV7-2 and TRBJ2-1, with a possible D match to TRBD2 (6 bases). The J call may be mistaken, given a closer DNA end match to TRBJ2-7. The CDR3 length is 15 residues. The germline V gene encodes CDR1 SGHTA and CDR2 FQGNSA. The CDR3 loop reads CASSSGGPDRNEQYF. Written as DNA, the CDR3 is TGTGCCAGCAGCTCCGGAGGGCCAGATAGGAATGAGCAGTACTTC.

The V gene is TRBV7-8, the J gene TRBJ2-1; no reliable D call. The CDR3 contains 15 residues. V lost 3 bases to trimming and J lost 0 bases, with 9 bases between them. Germline CDR1 reads SGHVS; CDR2 reads FQNEAQ. The CDR3 DNA reads TGTGCCAGCAGCTTCGCTTACAGCTCCTACAATGAGCAGTTCTTC. Amino acids: CASSFAYSSYNEQFF. Drawing the rest from reference TRBV7-8 and TRBJ2-1, the complete variable domain is GAGVSQSPRYKVAKRGQDVALRCDPISGHVSLFWYQQALGQGPEFLTYFQNEAQLDKSGLPSDRFFAERPEGSVSTLKIQRTQQEDSAVYLCASSFAYSSYNEQFFGPGTRLTVL.

This clonotype was detected only a few times. This chain connects TRBV20-1 to TRBJ2-1; D unresolved. In germline, CDR1 is DFQATT, CDR2 SNEGSKA (reference sequence). Trimming shortened V by 3 bases and J by 13 bases, and 13 bases separated the two germline ends. This CDR3 is built from 11 residues. The CDR3 sequence is CSASSGPPQFF. CDR3 coding DNA: TGCAGTGCTAGCTCAGGCCCACCCCAGTTCTTC.

This clonotype turned up a few times. The chain carries TRBV5-1 and TRBJ2-1; D may be TRBD2 (6 bases). This CDR3 is 16 amino acids long. The germline V gene encodes CDR1 SGHRS and CDR2 YFSETQ. Deletions cut 0 bases from V and 8 bases from J, with 18 bases between. The CDR3 reads CASSLAEAGYVDEQFF. In nucleotides, the CDR3 is TGCGCCAGCAGCTTGGCCGAGGCGGGGTACGTGGATGAGCAGTTCTTC.

This rearrangement joins TRBV20-1 to TRBJ2-3; D possibly corresponds to TRBD1 (6 bases). V was clipped by 3 bases and J by 5 bases, with 18 bases between them. This CDR3 spans 15 amino acids. The germline V gene encodes CDR1 DFQATT and CDR2 SNEGSKA (reference sequence). The CDR3 sequence: CSASRGTTVGDTQYF. DNA of the CDR3: TGCAGTGCTAGTAGGGGGACCACGGTAGGAGATACGCAGTATTTT.

This sequence joins TRBV14 and TRBJ1-1; D gene ambiguous. The CDR3 is 15 residues long. V lost 5 bases, J lost 1 base, and 14 bases lay in between. Per germline, CDR1 SGHDN and CDR2 FVKESK. CDR3 protein: CASSSKSERNTEAFF. CDR3 nucleotides: TGTGCCAGCAGCTCCAAGTCGGAGCGGAACACTGAAGCTTTCTTT. The variable domain in full, with the rest retrieved from reference TRBV14 and TRBJ1-1, is EAGVTQFPSHSVIEKGQTVTLRCDPISGHDNLYWYRRVMGKEIKFLLHFVKESKQDESGMPNNRFLAERTGGTYSTLKVQPAELEDSGVYFCASSSKSERNTEAFFGQGTRLTVV.

A single count supports this clonotype. The germline gene is not matched at one end of the junction; a read error may be the cause. The chain carries TRBV9 and TRBJ2-3; D uncertain. CDR3 length equals 15 residues. CDR1 SGDLS and CDR2 YYNGEE come from the germline V gene. Here the CDR3 reads CTSSARPQATDTQYF. The CDR3 DNA is TGTACCAGCAGCGCGCGACCGCAGGCCACAGATACGCAGTATTTT.

The V and J genes are TRBV28 and TRBJ2-1, with D unresolved. Per germline, CDR1 MDHEN and CDR2 SYDVKM. Trimming removed 6 bases at V and 8 bases at J, with 14 bases between. The CDR3 spans 13 residues. The CDR3 region has the DNA TGTGCCAGCAGCCGTTGGCCCGGCCATGAGCAGTTCTTC. This codes for CASSRWPGHEQFF.

The table lists this clonotype with many counts. This chain links TRBV11-2 with TRBJ2-1; D gene uncertain. V was clipped by 0 bases and J by 7 bases, with 4 bases between them. Germline values: CDR1 SGHAT, CDR2 FQNNGV. This CDR3 spans 12 amino acids. The CDR3 DNA reads TGTGCCAGCAGCTTAGATTTAAATGAGCAGTTCTTC. It is translated as CASSLDLNEQFF.

The genes are TRBV5-1 and TRBJ2-5, with D possibly matching TRBD1 (6 bases). TRBJ2-7 explains the end of the DNA better; the J call may be wrong. There are 14 residues in the CDR3. Germline values: CDR1 SGHRS, CDR2 YFSETQ. CDR3 amino acids: CASSVGHGKNEQYF. The DNA for the CDR3 is TGCGCCAGCAGCGTGGGACATGGAAAAAACGAGCAGTACTTC.

In the case of this clonotype: One junction end disagrees with the germline gene, perhaps due to a read error. This chain uses TRBV7-3 with TRBJ2-3; a weak D match, TRBD1 (6 bases). The CDR3 has 15 residues. Germline values: CDR1 SGHTA, CDR2 FQGTGA. CDR3 sequence: CASSQGTGLTATQYF. CDR3 nucleotides: TGTGCCAGCAGCCAGGGGACCGGCCTCACAGCTACGCAGTATTTT.

The chain is built from TRBV20-1 and TRBJ1-5; D not certain. Trimming removed 3 bases from V and 8 bases from J, with 17 bases in between. The CDR3 is made up of 14 amino acids. Per germline, CDR1 DFQATT and CDR2 SNEGSKA (reference sequence). The CDR3 DNA reads as TGCAGTGCTAGGAGCGGACGGTCACCTGAGCCCCAGCATTTT. It is translated as CSARSGRSPEPQHF.

CDR3 loop: CSVEETVGQPQHF. CDR3 DNA: TGCAGCGTTGAAGAAACAGTTGGGCAGCCCCAGCATTTT. The rearrangement links TRBV29-1 to TRBJ1-5, with D hard to call. Trimming stripped 0 bases from V and 7 bases from J, with 10 bases between. This CDR3 has 13 amino acids. Germline loops: CDR1 SQVTM, CDR2 ANQGSEA.

The chain links TRBV20-1 to TRBJ2-3; the match to TRBD2 covers 7 bases. Germline CDR1 reads DFQATT; CDR2 reads SNEGSKA (reference sequence). This CDR3 region has 12 residues. J lost 4 bases, V lost 8 bases, and 6 bases had no gene match. The chain's CDR3 is CSPPTSADTQYF. The CDR3 DNA is TGCAGTCCACCAACTAGCGCAGATACGCAGTATTTT.

Here the CDR3 DNA reads TGCGCCAGCAGCCAAAGTGCGAGCGGGAGAAACGAGCAGTACTTC. Its protein product is CASSQSASGRNEQYF. The chain combines TRBV4-3 with TRBJ2-7, with 8 bases matching TRBD2. This CDR3 contains 15 residues. V lost 2 bases to trimming and J lost 5 bases; unmatched junction nucleotides: 8. The germline CDR1 and CDR2 sequences are LGHNA and YSLEER.

CDR3 protein: CASSYRIGSQETQYF. Here the CDR3 DNA reads TGTGCCAGCAGTTACCGTATCGGATCCCAAGAGACCCAGTACTTC. The V call is TRBV6-2 or TRBV6-3, the J call TRBJ2-5; D gene unclear. The ends were cut back, 2 bases at V and 1 base at J, with 11 bases in the middle. Germline loops: CDR1 MNHEY, CDR2 SVGEGT. CDR3 size: 15 residues.

The chain uses TRBV5-4 and TRBJ1-1, with D maybe TRBD1 (6 bases). Germline V gene data show CDR1 as SGHNT and CDR2 as YYREEE (reference sequence). Deletions cut 4 bases from V and 4 bases from J, with 20 bases between. The CDR3 loop spans 16 amino acids. The CDR3 spells CASSPTGGGRITEAFF. In DNA form, the CDR3 reads TGTGCCAGCAGCCCAACTGGTGGGGGGCGTATCACTGAAGCTTTCTTT. Combining the CDR3 with reference TRBV5-4 and TRBJ1-1 gives the whole variable domain ETGVTQSPTHLIKTRGQQVTLRCSSQSGHNTVSWYQQALGQGPQFIFQYYREEENGRGNFPPRFSGLQFPNYSSELNVNALELDDSALYLCASSPTGGGRITEAFFGQGTRLTVV.